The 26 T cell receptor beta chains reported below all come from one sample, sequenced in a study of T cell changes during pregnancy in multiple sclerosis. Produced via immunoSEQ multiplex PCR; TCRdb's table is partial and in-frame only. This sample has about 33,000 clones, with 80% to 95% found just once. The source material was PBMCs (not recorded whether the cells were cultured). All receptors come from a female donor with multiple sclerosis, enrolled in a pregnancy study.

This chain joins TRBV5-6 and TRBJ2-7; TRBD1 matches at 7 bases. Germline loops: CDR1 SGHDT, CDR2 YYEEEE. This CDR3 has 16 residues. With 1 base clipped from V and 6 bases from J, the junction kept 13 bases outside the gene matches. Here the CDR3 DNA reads TGTGCCAGCAGCTTGTACGGACAGGCTCTTTTCGGCGAGCAGTACTTC. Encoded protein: CASSLYGQALFGEQYF.

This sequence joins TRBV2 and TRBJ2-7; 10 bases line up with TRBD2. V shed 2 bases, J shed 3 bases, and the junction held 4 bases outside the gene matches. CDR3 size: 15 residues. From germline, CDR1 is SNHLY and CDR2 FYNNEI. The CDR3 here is CASSEPSGRVYEQYF. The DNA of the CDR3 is TGTGCCAGCAGTGAACCCAGCGGGAGGGTCTACGAGCAGTACTTC.

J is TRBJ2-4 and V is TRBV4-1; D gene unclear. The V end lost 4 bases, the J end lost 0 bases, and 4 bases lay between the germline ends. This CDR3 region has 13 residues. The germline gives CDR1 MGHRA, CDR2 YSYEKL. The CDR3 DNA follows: TGCGCCAGCAGCCCGCAAGCCAAAAACATTCAGTACTTC. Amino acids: CASSPQAKNIQYF.

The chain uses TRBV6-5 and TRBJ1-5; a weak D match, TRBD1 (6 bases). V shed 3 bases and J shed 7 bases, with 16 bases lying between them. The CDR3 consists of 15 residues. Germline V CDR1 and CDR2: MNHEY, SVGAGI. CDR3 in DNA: TGTGCCAGCAGTTATAGCAGGGGTCTTGGGCAGCCCCAGCATTTT. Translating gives CASSYSRGLGQPQHF.

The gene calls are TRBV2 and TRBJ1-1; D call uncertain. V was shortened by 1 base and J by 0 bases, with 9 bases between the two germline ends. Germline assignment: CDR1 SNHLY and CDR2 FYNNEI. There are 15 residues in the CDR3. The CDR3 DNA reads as TGTGCCAGCAGTGAAGTGGGTCTGCTGAACACTGAAGCTTTCTTT. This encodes CASSEVGLLNTEAFF.

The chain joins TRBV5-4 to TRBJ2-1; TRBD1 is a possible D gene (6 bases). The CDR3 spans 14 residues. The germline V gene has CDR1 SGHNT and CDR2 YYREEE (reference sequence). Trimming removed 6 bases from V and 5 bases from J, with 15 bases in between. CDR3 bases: TGTGCCAGCACCCTCCAGGGGATAAACAATGAGCAGTTCTTC. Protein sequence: CASTLQGINNEQFF.

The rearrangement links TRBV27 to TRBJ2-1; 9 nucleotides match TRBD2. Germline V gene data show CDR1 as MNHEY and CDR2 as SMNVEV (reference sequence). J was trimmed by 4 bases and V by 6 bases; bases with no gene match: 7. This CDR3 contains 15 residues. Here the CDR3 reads CASSPGLAGYNEQFF. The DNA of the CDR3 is TGTGCCAGCAGCCCCGGCCTAGCGGGATACAATGAGCAGTTCTTC.

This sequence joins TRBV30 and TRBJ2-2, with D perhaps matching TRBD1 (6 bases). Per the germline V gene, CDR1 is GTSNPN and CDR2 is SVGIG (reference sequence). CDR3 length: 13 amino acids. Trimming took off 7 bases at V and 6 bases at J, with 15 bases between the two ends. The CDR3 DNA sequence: TGTGCCTTTTACAGGGTTAACGCCGGGGAGCTGTTTTTT. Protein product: CAFYRVNAGELFF.

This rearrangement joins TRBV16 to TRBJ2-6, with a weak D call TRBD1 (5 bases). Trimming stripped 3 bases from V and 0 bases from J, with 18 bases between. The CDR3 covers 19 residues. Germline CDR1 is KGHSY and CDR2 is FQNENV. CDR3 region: CASSHFSRVLPSGANVLTF. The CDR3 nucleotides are TGTGCCAGCAGCCACTTCAGCAGGGTACTCCCCTCTGGGGCCAACGTCCTGACTTTC.

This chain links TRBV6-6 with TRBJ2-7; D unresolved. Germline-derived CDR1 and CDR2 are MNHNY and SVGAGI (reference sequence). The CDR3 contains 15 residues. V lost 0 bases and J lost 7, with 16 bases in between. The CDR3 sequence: CASSYSLLSSLEQYF. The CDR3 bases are TGTGCCAGCAGTTACTCACTCCTTTCTTCTTTGGAGCAGTACTTC.

The CDR3 sequence: CASSSDRGRANEQFF. The CDR3 DNA reads TGTGCCAGCAGCTCCGACAGGGGACGGGCGAATGAGCAGTTCTTC. This rearrangement joins TRBV7-2 to TRBJ2-1; 8 bases match TRBD1. CDR1 is SGHTA and CDR2 is FQGNSA in the germline V gene. The junction had 9 bases not matched to a gene; V was cut back by 4 bases and J by 7 bases. The CDR3 has 15 amino acids.

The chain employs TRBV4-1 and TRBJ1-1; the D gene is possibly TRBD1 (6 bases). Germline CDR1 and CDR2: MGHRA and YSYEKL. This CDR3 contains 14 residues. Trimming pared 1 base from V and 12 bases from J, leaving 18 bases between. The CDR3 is CASSQGGIRDNPFF. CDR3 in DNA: TGCGCCAGCAGCCAAGGAGGGATACGGGACAACCCTTTCTTT.

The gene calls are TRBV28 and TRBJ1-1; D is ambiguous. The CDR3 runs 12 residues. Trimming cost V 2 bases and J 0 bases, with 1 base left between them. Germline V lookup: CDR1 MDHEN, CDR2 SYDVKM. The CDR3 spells CASSLVNTEAFF. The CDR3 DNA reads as TGTGCCAGCAGTTTAGTGAACACTGAAGCTTTCTTT.

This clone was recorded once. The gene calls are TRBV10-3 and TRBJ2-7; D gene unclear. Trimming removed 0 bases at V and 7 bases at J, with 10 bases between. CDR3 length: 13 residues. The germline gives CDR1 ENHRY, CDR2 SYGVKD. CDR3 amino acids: CAISESIRLEQYF. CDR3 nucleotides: TGTGCCATCAGTGAGTCGATCCGGTTAGAGCAGTACTTC.

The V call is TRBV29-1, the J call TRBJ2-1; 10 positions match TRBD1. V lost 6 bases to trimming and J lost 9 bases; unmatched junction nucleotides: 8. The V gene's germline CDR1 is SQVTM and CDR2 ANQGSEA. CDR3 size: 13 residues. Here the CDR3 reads CSVPGQGKGEQFF. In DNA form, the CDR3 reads TGCAGCGTGCCGGGACAGGGGAAGGGTGAGCAGTTCTTC.

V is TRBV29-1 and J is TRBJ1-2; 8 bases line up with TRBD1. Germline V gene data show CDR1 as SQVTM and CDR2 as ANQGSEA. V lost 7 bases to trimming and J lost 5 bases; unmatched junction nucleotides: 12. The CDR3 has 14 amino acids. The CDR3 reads CSAIEQGAGYGYTF. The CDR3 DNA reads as TGCAGCGCGATCGAGCAGGGGGCAGGGTATGGCTACACCTTC. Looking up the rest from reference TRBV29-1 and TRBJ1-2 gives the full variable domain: SAVISQKPSRDICQRGTSLTIQCQVDSQVTMMFWYRQQPGQSLTLIATANQGSEATYESGFVIDKFPISRPNLTFSTLTVSNMSPEDSSIYLCSAIEQGAGYGYTFGSGTRLTVV.

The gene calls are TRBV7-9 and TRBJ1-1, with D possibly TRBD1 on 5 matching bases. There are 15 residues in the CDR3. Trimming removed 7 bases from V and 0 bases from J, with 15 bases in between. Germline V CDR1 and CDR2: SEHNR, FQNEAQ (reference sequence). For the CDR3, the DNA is TGTGCCAGCACCCTTAAGGGGACCCTGAACACTGAAGCTTTCTTT. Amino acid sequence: CASTLKGTLNTEAFF.

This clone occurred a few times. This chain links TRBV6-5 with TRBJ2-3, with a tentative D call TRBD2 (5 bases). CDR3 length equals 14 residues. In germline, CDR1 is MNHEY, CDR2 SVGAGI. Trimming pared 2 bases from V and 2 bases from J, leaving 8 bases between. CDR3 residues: CASSYIGVTDTQYF. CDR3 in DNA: TGTGCCAGCAGTTACATCGGGGTCACAGATACGCAGTATTTT.

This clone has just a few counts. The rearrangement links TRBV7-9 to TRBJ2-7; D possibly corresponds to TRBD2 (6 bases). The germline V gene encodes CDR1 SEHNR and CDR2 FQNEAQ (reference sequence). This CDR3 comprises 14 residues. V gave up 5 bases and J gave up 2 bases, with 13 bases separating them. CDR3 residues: CASSAWTGAYEQYF. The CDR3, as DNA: TGTGCCAGCAGCGCCTGGACGGGAGCCTACGAGCAGTACTTC.

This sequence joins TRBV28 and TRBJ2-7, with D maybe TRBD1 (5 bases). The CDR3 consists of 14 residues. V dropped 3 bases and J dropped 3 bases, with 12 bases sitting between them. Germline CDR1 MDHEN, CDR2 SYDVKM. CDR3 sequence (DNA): TGTGCCAGCAGTTTTGTGAGCAGGGTCTACGAGCAGTACTTC. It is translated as CASSFVSRVYEQYF.

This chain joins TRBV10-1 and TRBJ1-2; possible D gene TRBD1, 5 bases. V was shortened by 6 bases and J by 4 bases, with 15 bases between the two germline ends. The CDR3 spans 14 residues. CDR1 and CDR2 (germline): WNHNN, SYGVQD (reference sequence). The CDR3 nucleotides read TGCGCCAGCAGGGGGGACGGGCGGAGCTATGGCTACACCTTC. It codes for CASRGDGRSYGYTF.

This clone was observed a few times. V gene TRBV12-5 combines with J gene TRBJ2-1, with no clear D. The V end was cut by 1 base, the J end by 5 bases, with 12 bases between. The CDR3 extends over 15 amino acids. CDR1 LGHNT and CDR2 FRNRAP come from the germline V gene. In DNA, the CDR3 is TGTGCTAGTGGTTTGGACCTTTTTGGCGACAATGAGCAGTTCTTC. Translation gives CASGLDLFGDNEQFF.

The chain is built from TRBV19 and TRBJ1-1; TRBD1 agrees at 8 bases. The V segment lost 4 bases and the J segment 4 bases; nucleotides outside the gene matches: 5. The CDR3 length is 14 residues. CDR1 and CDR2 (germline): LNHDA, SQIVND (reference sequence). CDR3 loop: CASSSPGGITEAFF. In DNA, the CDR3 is TGTGCCAGTAGTAGTCCAGGGGGCATCACTGAAGCTTTCTTT.

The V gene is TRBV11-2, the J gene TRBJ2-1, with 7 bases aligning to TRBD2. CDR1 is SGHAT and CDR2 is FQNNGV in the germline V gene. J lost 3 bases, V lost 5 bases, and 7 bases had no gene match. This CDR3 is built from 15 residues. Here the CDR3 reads CASSVDPSGYNEQFF. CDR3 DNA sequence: TGTGCCAGCAGCGTGGATCCTAGCGGCTACAATGAGCAGTTCTTC.

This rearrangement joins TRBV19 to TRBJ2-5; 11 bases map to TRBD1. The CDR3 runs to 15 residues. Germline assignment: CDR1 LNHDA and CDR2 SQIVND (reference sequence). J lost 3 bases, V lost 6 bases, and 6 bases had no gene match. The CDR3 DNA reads TGTGCCAGTAGCACGGGACAGGGGGTTGAAGAGACCCAGTACTTC. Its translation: CASSTGQGVEETQYF. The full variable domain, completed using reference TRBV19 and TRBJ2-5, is DGGITQSPKYLFRKEGQNVTLSCEQNLNHDAMYWYRQDPGQGLRLIYYSQIVNDFQKGDIAEGYSVSREKKESFPLTVTSAQKNPTAFYLCASSTGQGVEETQYFGPGTRLLVL.

In nucleotides, the CDR3 is TGTGCCAGCAGTGACTCGAGTCGGGCCGTTTGGTCCTACGAGCAGTACTTC. Protein: CASSDSSRAVWSYEQYF. V and J are TRBV6-4 and TRBJ2-7, with D hard to call. The CDR3 extends over 17 amino acids. CDR1 is MRHNA and CDR2 is SNTAGT in the germline V gene. V was shortened by 0 bases and J by 1 base, with 16 bases between the two germline ends.